Detailed here is one TCR beta chain. What it binds is unknown. The CDR3 is made up of 14 amino acids. From germline, CDR1 is SGHVS and CDR2 FQNEAQ. V was clipped by 6 bases and J by 0 bases, with 10 bases between them. The sample comes from a study of cytomegalovirus exposure and HLA in healthy donors. Study observations and caveats: A few V segments could not be told apart, such as TRBV6-2 and TRBV6-3, and were left out. One later analysis reportedly identified an Asian-associated ancestry cluster that showed fewer N-insertions than the roughly 600-donor mean. The HLA-A and HLA-B alleles of most subjects were reportedly predicted accurately from TCR beta sequences.

The study ran its PCR with 60 Vbeta and 13 Jbeta primers. Libraries were prepared by immunoSEQ multiplex PCR; TCRdb keeps only in-frame clonotypes and omits some of them. The sample holds fewer than 130,000 clones, 70% to 80% seen once. Specimen: PBMCs. The rearrangement uses TRBV7-8 and TRBJ2-3; no clear D gene. This TCR derives from a man aged 45-60 years in good health and CMV-seropositive. Written as DNA, the CDR3 is TGTGCCAGCAGTCCCGCCAGGAGCACAGATACGCAGTATTTT. This gives the protein CASSPARSTDTQYF.